This TCR beta chain was retrieved from a study of CD8+ T cells in alopecia areata. The V gene's germline CDR1 is MNHEY and CDR2 SVGAGI. This CDR3 region has 14 residues. V was cut by 6 bases and J by 7 bases, with 13 bases left in between. Following RNA extraction, reverse transcription yielded cDNA that acted as the sequencing template. Assay: immunoSEQ multiplex PCR; the TCRdb copy retains only in-frame clones and omits some. The repertoire holds some 180,000 clones, with roughly 60% as singletons. The chain recombines TRBV6-5 with TRBJ1-6, with a tentative D call TRBD1 (5 bases). The starting material was CD4+ T cells sorted from blood, obtained at week 0. This TCR was sampled from a human donor with alopecia areata. The CDR3, as DNA: TGTGCCAGCAGCCTGGACACACCGAATTCACCCCTCCACTTT. Protein: CASSLDTPNSPLHF.